Listed here are 16 T cell receptor beta chains from one sample, sequenced in a study of T cell changes during pregnancy in multiple sclerosis. Sequenced by immunoSEQ multiplex PCR; TCRdb stores in-frame clones only, minus some. The sample holds tens of thousands of clones; over 85% are singletons and the top ten take approximately 5.1%. This sample comprised peripheral blood, obtained in the third trimester of pregnancy. Receptor source: a female donor in good health, enrolled as a control in a pregnancy study.

The V call is TRBV7-2, the J call TRBJ2-2; D is possibly TRBD1 (6 bases). The CDR3 has 15 residues. V gave up 5 bases and J gave up 4 bases, with 14 bases separating them. The germline gives CDR1 SGHTA, CDR2 FQGNSA. DNA of the CDR3: TGTGCCAGCAGCCAGACACAGGGACCCACCGGGGAGCTGTTTTTT. Its translation is CASSQTQGPTGELFF. Together with reference TRBV7-2 and TRBJ2-2, the CDR3 gives the full variable domain: GAGVSQSPSNKVTEKGKDVELRCDPISGHTALYWYRQSLGQGLEFLIYFQGNSAPDKSGLPSDRFSAERTGGSVSTLTIQRTQQEDSAVYLCASSQTQGPTGELFFGEGSRLTVL.

Turning to this clone: Germline is not matched at one junction end, which may reflect a read error. V and J are TRBV7-7 and TRBJ2-7, with 8 bases lining up with TRBD1. The CDR3 loop spans 14 amino acids. Germline V lookup: CDR1 SSHAT, CDR2 FNYEAQ (reference sequence). CDR3 DNA sequence: TGTGCTAGCAGCTCCGGACAGGGTTCCGGCGAGCAGTACTTC. It codes for CASSSGQGSGEQYF.

This rearrangement joins TRBV5-1 to TRBJ2-5; D is perhaps TRBD1 (7 bases). Germline values: CDR1 SGHRS, CDR2 YFSETQ. The CDR3 spans 15 residues. The V end lost 5 bases, the J end lost 4 bases, and 18 bases lay between the germline ends. The DNA for the CDR3 is TGCGCCAGCAGAATGACAGGGAAGGGGGGAGAGACCCAGTACTTC. Translation: CASRMTGKGGETQYF.

The V gene is TRBV6-1, the J gene TRBJ2-7; D gene uncertain. The CDR3 is made up of 15 amino acids. Between the trimmed V and J ends, which lost 2 bases and 0 bases, there was a span of 11 bases. Germline CDR1 MNHNS, CDR2 SASEGT. The chain's CDR3 is CASSERDMSSYEQYF. The CDR3 bases are TGTGCCAGCAGTGAAAGAGACATGAGCTCCTACGAGCAGTACTTC.

The genes are TRBV18 and TRBJ2-5; TRBD1 agrees at 11 bases. The CDR3 has 15 residues. J was trimmed by 4 bases and V by 4 bases; bases with no gene match: 5. Looked up from germline, CDR1 is KGHSH and CDR2 is LQKENI. Here the CDR3 reads CASSLPGTGGETQYF. The CDR3, as DNA: TGTGCCAGCTCACTCCCCGGGACAGGGGGAGAGACCCAGTACTTC. The whole variable domain, remainder taken from reference TRBV18 and TRBJ2-5, is NAGVMQNPRHLVRRRGQEARLRCSPMKGHSHVYWYRQLPEEGLKFMVYLQKENIIDESGMPKERFSAEFPKEGPSILRIQQVVRGDSAAYFCASSLPGTGGETQYFGPGTRLLVL.

The sample holds one count of this clone. The V gene is TRBV19, the J gene TRBJ1-5, with D uncertain. Germline V gene lookup returns CDR1 LNHDA and CDR2 SQIVND (reference sequence). CDR3 length: 15 residues. Trimming stripped 6 bases from V and 2 bases from J, with 14 bases between. CDR3 sequence reads: CASSPGEFRNQPQHF. The DNA for the CDR3 is TGTGCCAGTAGCCCCGGGGAATTTCGCAATCAGCCCCAGCATTTT. Complete variable domain (other parts from reference TRBV19 and TRBJ1-5): DGGITQSPKYLFRKEGQNVTLSCEQNLNHDAMYWYRQDPGQGLRLIYYSQIVNDFQKGDIAEGYSVSREKKESFPLTVTSAQKNPTAFYLCASSPGEFRNQPQHFGDGTRLSIL.

This chain uses TRBV4-3 with TRBJ2-5, with 8 positions matching TRBD1. Trimming at V came to 5 bases and at J to 4 bases, leaving 6 bases not matched to a gene. The CDR3 runs to 14 residues. Germline V CDR1 and CDR2: LGHNA, YSLEER. CDR3 sequence (DNA): TGCGCCAGCAGCTTCCGGACAGGGAGAGAGACCCAGTACTTC. Translated, it gives CASSFRTGRETQYF.

The chain uses TRBV29-1 and TRBJ1-2; TRBD1 matches 7 bases. Germline V gives CDR1 SQVTM, CDR2 ANQGSEA. CDR3 length equals 12 residues. The V gene end was trimmed by 6 bases and the J gene end by 7 bases; junction bases not matched to a gene: 8. This CDR3 is CSVRERQGGYTF. In DNA, the CDR3 is TGCAGCGTGAGGGAGAGACAGGGTGGCTACACCTTC.

This sequence joins TRBV5-1 and TRBJ2-5; 9 bases map to TRBD2. CDR1 SGHRS and CDR2 YFSETQ come from the germline V gene. The CDR3 sequence is 18 residues long. J gave up 4 bases and V 0 bases, and 13 bases lay outside the gene matches. The CDR3 spells CASSLAVAGGTRRETQYF. The CDR3 nucleotides read TGCGCCAGCAGCTTGGCTGTGGCGGGAGGGACACGGCGAGAGACCCAGTACTTC.

The chain carries TRBV2 and TRBJ1-1, with 7 bases fitting TRBD1. The germline gives CDR1 SNHLY, CDR2 FYNNEI. Trimming cost V 4 bases and J 0 bases; bases outside gene matches: 2. The CDR3 runs to 14 residues. The DNA for the CDR3 is TGTGCCAGCAGTGGGACAGGAGTGAACACTGAAGCTTTCTTT. Residues: CASSGTGVNTEAFF.

This chain uses TRBV7-3 with TRBJ2-5, with D maybe TRBD2 (6 bases). Germline values: CDR1 SGHTA, CDR2 FQGTGA. This CDR3 has 14 amino acids. V lost 5 bases to trimming and J lost 5 bases, with 15 bases between them. The CDR3 region has the DNA TGTGCCAGCAGCCTCATGGGGGGTAGGGAGACCCAGTACTTC. It specifies CASSLMGGRETQYF. The entire variable domain, with the rest obtained from reference TRBV7-3 and TRBJ2-5, is as follows: GAGVSQTPSNKVTEKGKYVELRCDPISGHTALYWYRQSLGQGPEFLIYFQGTGAADDSGLPNDRFFAVRPEGSVSTLKIQRTERGDSAVYLCASSLMGGRETQYFGPGTRLLVL.

The chain employs TRBV27 and TRBJ1-1; D is perhaps TRBD1 (5 bases). The CDR3 has 12 residues. Germline CDR1 MNHEY, CDR2 SMNVEV (reference sequence). Trimming cost V 5 bases and J 7 bases, with 11 bases left between them. The CDR3 bases are TGTGCCAGCAGTACAGGACGGCTTGAAGCTTTCTTT. Translated: CASSTGRLEAFF.

V usage is TRBV4-2 and J usage is TRBJ1-1; no clear D. V lost 1 base and J lost 1, with 13 bases in between. Germline V gene data show CDR1 as LGHNA and CDR2 as YNFKEQ. The CDR3 runs 16 residues. The CDR3 DNA reads TGTGCCAGCAGCCAAGGGGGAGGCAGTCAGAACACTGAAGCTTTCTTT. This sequence encodes CASSQGGGSQNTEAFF.

The chain links TRBV19 to TRBJ1-6; tentatively, D is TRBD1 (6 bases). There are 16 residues in the CDR3. Germline V gene data show CDR1 as LNHDA and CDR2 as SQIVND (reference sequence). The V end lost 5 bases, the J end lost 1 base, and 12 bases lay between the germline ends. CDR3 amino acids: CASSSLQGSYNSPLHF. The DNA of the CDR3 is TGTGCCAGTAGTTCACTCCAGGGGTCCTATAATTCACCCCTCCACTTT.

This chain joins TRBV29-1 and TRBJ1-4, with D perhaps matching TRBD1 (5 bases). Germline-derived CDR1 and CDR2 are SQVTM and ANQGSEA. The CDR3 has 16 residues. V lost 2 bases and J lost 8, with 21 bases in between. In nucleotides, the CDR3 is TGCAGCGTTGAAACCCCAGACAGTAGAAGTGTAGAAAAACTGTTTTTT. It yields the protein CSVETPDSRSVEKLFF.

This chain connects TRBV19 to TRBJ2-1; TRBD2 matches at 7 bases. Germline assignment: CDR1 LNHDA and CDR2 SQIVND (reference sequence). After removal of 4 bases from V and 4 bases from J, the junction contained 16 bases not matched to a gene. This CDR3 region has 18 residues. CDR3 loop: CASSTKGQSSGNYNEQFF. For the CDR3, the DNA is TGTGCCAGTAGTACTAAAGGGCAAAGCAGCGGGAATTACAATGAGCAGTTCTTC.